This T cell receptor (beta chain) derives from a study of T-cell memory formation after mild COVID-19. Background on the study: Each donor largely had its own TCR clusters. Study findings and constraints: Some clones that responded turned up in pre-infection memory, which suggests that cross-reactive memory joined in. Clones shrinking from day 15 to 85 showed even CD4/CD8 mixes; later expanders tilted CD4+.

TCRdb fed the 5' RACE reads into MiXCR, producing one record per CDR3 protein. The profile shows about 82,000 distinct CDR3 sequences, roughly 13% of them singletons. About this clonotype itself: The antigen is not known.

This CDR3 is 15 amino acids long. Trimming removed 6 bases at V and 0 bases at J, with 12 bases between. The sample comprised PBMCs or a T cell subset sorted from them (not recorded which). This TCR was sampled from a man aged 18 to 29 who had mild COVID-19 (a few samples of this study predate the infection). Cell type and time point are not known. The V gene is TRBV12-3 or TRBV12-4, the J gene TRBJ1-3; D remains ambiguous. The CDR3 coding sequence is TGTGCCAGCAGCCCCCTGGAGAGCTCTGGAAACACCATATATTTT. Its translation is CASSPLESSGNTIYF.